The 14 T cell receptor beta chains below all came from one sample that was sequenced in a study of T-cell reconstitution after alpha-beta-depleted transplantation in children. It was with unique molecular identifiers that the TCRbeta library was prepared. A single record per CDR3 protein comes from TCRdb applying MiXCR to the PCR reads. The sample has about 980,000 distinct CDR3 sequences, less than 30% seen once. Material: PBMCs, mostly from graft donor cells, obtained 360 days after TCRalphabeta/CD19-depleted stem cell transplant. All receptors come from a boy younger than two who had a stem cell transplant for SCID, so the T cells may come from the graft donor.

On this clonotype itself: As the CDR3 is not closed by the conserved phenylalanine or tryptophan, this likely results from a read error. This chain links TRBV18 with TRBJ2-7; TRBD1 aligns across 9 bases. Germline V gene data show CDR1 as KGHSH and CDR2 as LQKENI. This CDR3 is 16 amino acids long. The ends lost 5 bases at V and 6 bases at J; junction bases unmatched: 14. The CDR3 region is CASSALQGALGPEQYS. CDR3 sequence (DNA): TGTGCCAGCTCAGCCCTACAGGGGGCGTTGGGGCCCGAGCAGTACTCC.

V usage is TRBV6-1 and J usage is TRBJ2-7; 8 bases match TRBD1. This CDR3 region has 15 residues. The V and J ends lost 6 bases and 3 bases, in that order; junction bases with no gene match: 10. Looked up from germline, CDR1 is MNHNS and CDR2 is SASEGT. CDR3 DNA sequence: TGTGCCAGCAGGCGCACCGGGACAGGCTACTACGAGCAGTACTTC. It encodes CASRRTGTGYYEQYF.

This clonotype appeared many times. The J gene is TRBJ2-1, the V gene TRBV12-3 or TRBV12-4, with a possible D match to TRBD2 (6 bases). V lost 2 bases and J lost 1, with 9 bases in between. CDR3 length equals 15 residues. The CDR3 loop reads CASSLRRGSYNEQFF. CDR3 nucleotides: TGTGCCAGCAGTTTAAGGAGGGGTTCCTACAATGAGCAGTTCTTC.

This chain uses TRBV7-2 with TRBJ2-4; either TRBD1 or TRBD2 may supply D (5 bases each). Germline values: CDR1 SGHTA, CDR2 FQGNSA. This CDR3 has 16 residues. Between the trimmed V and J ends, which lost 5 bases and 9 bases, there was a span of 23 bases. In DNA form, the CDR3 reads TGTGCCAGCAGCGCCTTAACTGTGGGGACCCTTACCATTCAGTACTTC. This encodes CASSALTVGTLTIQYF.

This chain links TRBV29-1 with TRBJ1-2, with D unclear. The ends were cut back, 5 bases at V and 4 bases at J, with 17 bases in the middle. The CDR3 extends over 14 amino acids. CDR1 and CDR2 from the germline V gene are SQVTM and ANQGSEA. The CDR3 nucleotides read TGCAGCGTTAAAAGGGCAGAAAGCCCCTATGGCTACACCTTC. It specifies CSVKRAESPYGYTF.

V gene TRBV20-1 combines with J gene TRBJ1-1; D gene ambiguous. With 0 bases removed from V and 7 bases from J, the gap between germline ends came to 9 bases. The CDR3 length is 12 residues. CDR1 and CDR2 (germline): DFQATT, SNEGSKA (reference sequence). CDR3 region: CSARESGVEAFF. In nucleotides, the CDR3 is TGCAGTGCTAGAGAGAGCGGCGTTGAAGCTTTCTTT.

This clonotype occurred a few times. The V call is TRBV10-3, the J call TRBJ1-1; no clear D gene. CDR3 length: 13 residues. The germline V and J ends were trimmed by 6 bases and 1 base, with 9 bases remaining between them. Germline V gene lookup returns CDR1 ENHRY and CDR2 SYGVKD. The CDR3 region has the DNA TGTGCCATCAGACCTCCCGAGAACACTGAAGCTTTCTTT. As protein: CAIRPPENTEAFF.

This clonotype was observed at least ten times. The V gene is TRBV12-3 or TRBV12-4, the J gene TRBJ1-1; possible D gene TRBD1, 5 bases. V was pared by 0 bases and J by 2 bases, with 10 bases between. The CDR3 sequence is 15 residues long. The CDR3 region has the DNA TGTGCCAGCAGTTTAGCCCAGGGAACCAACACTGAAGCTTTCTTT. This codes for CASSLAQGTNTEAFF.

The CDR3 spells CASSLTQGVGEQYF. Written as DNA, the CDR3 is TGTGCCAGCAGCTTAACCCAGGGGGTGGGGGAGCAGTACTTC. The rearrangement joins TRBV7-3 to TRBJ2-7; TRBD1 matches at 7 bases. The length of the CDR3 is 14 residues. Germline lookup yields CDR1 SGHTA and CDR2 FQGTGA. The J segment lost 7 bases and the V segment lost 0 bases, leaving 6 bases of the junction unmatched.

The V gene is TRBV6-5, the J gene TRBJ1-1; TRBD1 might be the D (5 bases). The V end was cut by 4 bases, the J end by 0 bases, with 12 bases between. The CDR3 extends over 15 amino acids. The germline CDR1 and CDR2 sequences are MNHEY and SVGAGI. The CDR3 spells CASSWSRGLNTEAFF. The CDR3 nucleotides are TGTGCCAGCAGTTGGTCTCGGGGGTTGAACACTGAAGCTTTCTTT.

The CDR3 here is CAWDRANTEAFF. As DNA, the CDR3 is TGTGCCTGGGACAGGGCGAACACTGAAGCTTTCTTT. This chain uses TRBV30 with TRBJ1-1; TRBD1 matches at 7 bases. Germline V CDR1 and CDR2: GTSNPN, SVGIG (reference sequence). The CDR3 spans 12 residues. The V segment lost 5 bases and the J segment 1 base; nucleotides outside the gene matches: 1.

The gene calls are TRBV15 and TRBJ1-1, with D perhaps TRBD1 (5 bases). In germline, CDR1 is LNHNV, CDR2 YYDKDF (reference sequence). The CDR3 covers 15 residues. Trimming removed 1 base from V and 7 bases from J, with 16 bases in between. The CDR3 loop is CATSRAPGAGFEAFF. DNA of the CDR3: TGTGCCACCAGCAGAGCCCCCGGGGCAGGGTTTGAAGCTTTCTTT. Complete variable domain (other parts from reference TRBV15 and TRBJ1-1): DAMVIQNPRYQVTQFGKPVTLSCSQTLNHNVMYWYQQKSSQAPKLLFHYYDKDFNNEADTPDNFQSRRPNTSFCFLDIRSPGLGDTAMYLCATSRAPGAGFEAFFGQGTRLTVV.

This clonotype occurred a few times. The DNA is omitted, as the CDR3 cannot be located on it reliably, and the CDR3 follows TCRdb's listing. The genes are TRBV29-1 and TRBJ2-3; the table's D gene call, TRBD1, was not cross checked with the DNA. Germline CDR1 and CDR2: SQVTM and ANQGSEA. 13 amino acids form the CDR3, both terminal residues included. Here the CDR3 reads CSASGRATDTQYF.

This rearrangement joins TRBV20-1 to TRBJ1-1; maybe TRBD1 (6 bases). Germline CDR1 is DFQATT and CDR2 is SNEGSKA (reference sequence). V was pared by 2 bases and J by 5 bases, with 12 bases between. CDR3 length equals 13 residues. CDR3 residues: CSARRTVGTEAFF. In DNA, the CDR3 is TGCAGTGCTAGAAGGACAGTAGGGACTGAAGCTTTCTTT.